The next 7 T cell receptor beta chains were all read from a single sample in a study of CD8 T cells in Susac syndrome. cDNA came from about 0.5 to 1 ug RNA primed by random hexamers. TCRdb re-called the immunoSEQ multiplex PCR reads through MiXCR, storing one row per CDR3 protein. Of approximately 160,000 distinct CDR3 sequences listed, about 91% were seen once; the top ten hold 0.065% to 0.1%. Sequenced: CD4+ T cells from PBMCs. These receptors came from a human donor in good health.

The chain joins TRBV4-1 to TRBJ1-1; D remains unclear. The length of the CDR3 is 14 residues. Germline-derived CDR1 and CDR2 are MGHRA and YSYEKL. Trimming took 2 bases from V and 1 from J, leaving 8 bases between them. CDR3 bases: TGCGCCAGCAGCCAACAAGGCCCGAACACTGAAGCTTTCTTT. It yields the protein CASSQQGPNTEAFF.

The genes are TRBV18 and TRBJ2-7; 9 bases are a match to TRBD1. This CDR3 is 15 amino acids long. Germline V gene data show CDR1 as KGHSH and CDR2 as LQKENI. The V segment lost 3 bases and the J segment 1 base; nucleotides outside the gene matches: 4. The CDR3 DNA reads TGTGCCAGCTCACCTATGGGACAGGGATCCTACGAGCAGTACTTC. This encodes CASSPMGQGSYEQYF.

V is TRBV27 and J is TRBJ1-5; a possible D gene is TRBD1 (6 bases). V lost 8 bases and J lost 2, with 19 bases in between. The CDR3 runs 16 residues. Germline CDR1 is MNHEY and CDR2 is SMNVEV (reference sequence). CDR3 sequence reads: CASLGLEGEGNQPQHF. The CDR3 DNA reads as TGTGCCAGCCTAGGGTTAGAGGGGGAGGGCAATCAGCCCCAGCATTTT.

The chain couples TRBV7-2 to TRBJ2-5; TRBD1 matches 7 bases. The CDR3 sequence is 16 residues long. Germline V gene lookup returns CDR1 SGHTA and CDR2 FQGNSA. Unmatched junction bases numbered 12, after V lost 5 bases and J lost 3 bases. The CDR3 reads CASSPLRAGGKETQYF. CDR3 nucleotide sequence: TGTGCCAGCAGCCCCCTTAGGGCAGGGGGAAAAGAGACCCAGTACTTC.

J is TRBJ1-1 and V is TRBV20-1; 7 nucleotides align to TRBD1. CDR1 and CDR2 from the germline V gene are DFQATT and SNEGSKA (reference sequence). V lost 4 bases to trimming and J lost 4 bases; unmatched junction nucleotides: 6. The CDR3 runs to 13 residues. CDR3 amino acids: CSATDRRGTEAFF. In DNA form, the CDR3 reads TGCAGTGCTACGGACAGGAGAGGCACTGAAGCTTTCTTT.

The chain uses TRBV7-2 and TRBJ2-3; 10 nucleotides agree with TRBD1. Germline V gene sequence: CDR1 SGHTA, CDR2 FQGNSA. The length of the CDR3 is 17 residues. V was pared by 4 bases and J by 5 bases, with 12 bases of the junction left unmatched. In DNA, the CDR3 is TGTGCCAGCAGCTACCTACCGGGACAGGGGATAGGAGATACGCAGTATTTT. As protein: CASSYLPGQGIGDTQYF. Variable domain in full (rest from reference TRBV7-2 and TRBJ2-3): GAGVSQSPSNKVTEKGKDVELRCDPISGHTALYWYRQSLGQGLEFLIYFQGNSAPDKSGLPSDRFSAERTGGSVSTLTIQRTQQEDSAVYLCASSYLPGQGIGDTQYFGPGTRLTVL.

This rearrangement joins TRBV2 to TRBJ2-2; D unresolved. This CDR3 is built from 14 residues. The germline CDR1 and CDR2 sequences are SNHLY and FYNNEI. V lost 0 bases to trimming and J lost 1 base, with 3 bases between them. The CDR3: CASSEALNTGELFF. The CDR3 nucleotides are TGTGCCAGCAGTGAAGCCCTGAACACCGGGGAGCTGTTTTTT. The entire variable domain, with the rest obtained from reference TRBV2 and TRBJ2-2, is as follows: EPEVTQTPSHQVTQMGQEVILRCVPISNHLYFYWYRQILGQKVEFLVSFYNNEISEKSEIFDDQFSVERPDGSNFTLKIRSTKLEDSAMYFCASSEALNTGELFFGEGSRLTVL.